This T cell receptor beta chain was sequenced in a study of OX40 agonist ivuxolimab in advanced cancers. This table comes from immunoSEQ multiplex PCR, and its TCRdb copy is limited to in-frame clones, with some not included. The data show some 54,000 clones, 80% seen once. This clone has only one observation. Germline V CDR1 and CDR2: MNHNS, SASEGT. The CDR3 covers 14 residues. V lost 1 base and J lost 3; bases outside the gene matches: 1. Sample: CD4+ or CD8+ T cells sorted from blood, taken in a trial of the OX40 agonist ivuxolimab. This TCR was recovered from an adult with an advanced solid tumor such as melanoma, head and neck, liver or kidney cancer. The chain has TRBV6-1 and TRBJ1-2; 8 nucleotides agree with TRBD1. The CDR3 reads CASSEDRGYYGYTF. DNA for the CDR3: TGTGCCAGCAGTGAAGACAGGGGGTACTATGGCTACACCTTC.